This TCR beta chain was sequenced in a study of Tregs in tolerant kidney transplant recipients. Looking at the study overall: Recipients received nonmyeloablative bone marrow transplants from related graft donors, with transient mixed chimerism.

Generated by immunoSEQ multiplex PCR, the TCRdb table keeps only in-frame clones and is missing some. The sample lists over 60,000 clones, about 89% occurring once. V lost 3 bases and J 4 bases, leaving 13 bases between the germline ends. The CDR3 has 15 residues. Germline lookup yields CDR1 KGHSH and CDR2 LQKENI. Study conclusions and caveats: Donor-specific Treg expansion exceeded global Treg expansion in tolerant patients, suggesting antigen drive. For some patients, primers changed over time, blocking nucleotide-level comparison.

Thawed PBMCs were FACS-sorted into unstimulated CD4+CD25+CD127- regulatory T cells, CD4+CD25- non-regulatory cells, CD4 and CD8 cells. Regarding this clone: Its antigen is not known.

The V call is TRBV18, the J call TRBJ2-1; the D gene is possibly TRBD2 (5 bases). The sequence was obtained from a human donor who received a combined kidney and bone marrow transplant. The source was CD4+ T cells from blood, collected before the transplant. Written as DNA, the CDR3 is TGTGCCAGCTCACCTGTGAAGGGAGCTTACAATGAGCAGTTCTTC. Encoded protein: CASSPVKGAYNEQFF.